This T cell receptor beta chain was documented in a study of T cells after posttransplantation cyclophosphamide. Trimming removed 5 bases from V and 7 bases from J; junction bases left unmatched: 8. Germline V CDR1 and CDR2: SGHNT, YYREEE (reference sequence). The CDR3 extends over 16 amino acids. Study results and limitations: TRB overlap between skin or GI tissue T cells and blood was limited. TRB clonality was highly associated with recipient CMV seropositivity and reactivation.

This clone has just a few counts. The antigen is undetermined. Clones were sequenced by immunoSEQ multiplex PCR, and TCRdb holds only the in-frame ones, with some missing. This repertoire lists tens of thousands of clones without singletons; roughly 2.5% sits in the top ten. The chain is built from TRBV5-4 and TRBJ2-2; TRBD2 aligns across 13 bases. The clonotype originates from a man aged 45-65 years in good health, CMV-negative, and a related stem cell transplant donor. Sequenced material: PBMCs. The CDR3 reads CASRPGLAGEGGELFF. The CDR3 DNA sequence: TGTGCCAGCAGGCCCGGACTAGCGGGAGAGGGCGGGGAGCTGTTTTTT.